The 4 T cell receptor beta chains listed next were all sequenced from one sample in a study of blood T cell repertoires in COVID-19. Libraries were prepared by immunoSEQ multiplex PCR; TCRdb keeps only in-frame clonotypes and omits some of them. The table records about 120,000 clones, about 85% of them present only once. The sequencing sample was made of peripheral blood. Receptors were obtained from a man older than 75 with acute or convalescent COVID-19.

The V and J genes are TRBV15 and TRBJ1-4, with 8 bases aligning to TRBD1. Germline V lookup: CDR1 LNHNV, CDR2 YYDKDF (reference sequence). The CDR3 extends over 15 amino acids. The junction had 5 bases not matched to a gene; V was cut back by 0 bases and J by 8 bases. CDR3 in amino acids: CATSRDRGRGEKLFF. The CDR3 nucleotides are TGTGCCACCAGCAGAGACAGGGGGCGTGGGGAAAAACTGTTTTTT.

V gene TRBV27 combines with J gene TRBJ1-2, with D possibly matching TRBD1 (6 bases). The CDR3 covers 15 residues. Germline CDR1 MNHEY, CDR2 SMNVEV (reference sequence). V dropped 3 bases and J dropped 1 base, with 12 bases sitting between them. The CDR3, as DNA: TGTGCCAGCAGTTTGGGGAGGGGGGGTAACTATGGCTACACCTTC. Translating gives CASSLGRGGNYGYTF.

The chain carries TRBV27 and TRBJ1-6; D perhaps matches TRBD1 (6 bases). Trimming took 3 bases from V and 7 from J, leaving 10 bases between them. The CDR3 spans 14 residues. Germline values: CDR1 MNHEY, CDR2 SMNVEV (reference sequence). Here the CDR3 reads CASSFGQSNSPLHF. In DNA form, the CDR3 reads TGTGCCAGCAGTTTTGGACAGTCAAATTCACCCCTCCACTTT.

With regard to this clone: Lacking the conserved final phenylalanine or tryptophan, this CDR3 likely reflects a read error. Because the CDR3's place on the DNA is in doubt, the DNA is left out and the CDR3 is given as listed by TCRdb. The rearrangement links TRBV6-5 to TRBJ1-6; the table's TRBD1 call for D was not verified on the DNA. Germline V CDR1 and CDR2: MNHEY, SVGAGI. The CDR3 has 13 amino acids, counting both end residues. This CDR3 is CASSYLRPPGQLR.